The clone carrying this T cell receptor beta chain has only a few counts. The target antigen is unknown. These data are taken from a study of CD8 T cells in ankylosing spondylitis. CDR1 and CDR2 (germline): MNHNS, SASEGT. This CDR3 contains 13 residues. V lost 7 bases to trimming and J lost 2 bases, with 12 bases between them. Overall study results and limits: Ankylosing spondylitis blood appeared to carry a characteristic TCR beta motif of roughly 8 highly homologous variants. Some motif variants had been reported before (in reactive arthritis synovial fluid and blood).

Researchers built TCR beta libraries using quantitative 5'-RACE with molecular barcodes. MiXCR, applied by TCRdb to the 5' RACE reads, yields one record per CDR3 protein. The sample lists a few hundred thousand distinct CDR3 sequences, 6.5% to 10% seen once, with about 14% in the top ten. Sequenced input: blood, either unsorted or a sorted T cell fraction (not recorded which). This sequence was found in a male donor with ankylosing spondylitis. The chain employs TRBV6-1 and TRBJ2-7; D is unresolved. CDR3 nucleotide sequence: TGTGCCAGCAAATTGCAGCCCGCCTACGAGCAGTACTTC. Amino acid sequence: CASKLQPAYEQYF.